The 16 T cell receptor beta chains below all came from one sample that was sequenced in a study of T-cell memory formation after mild COVID-19. TCRdb fed the 5' RACE reads into MiXCR, producing one record per CDR3 protein. The sample consists of roughly 400,000 distinct CDR3 sequences, 16% of them appearing once. Sequenced input: PBMCs or a T cell subset sorted from them (not recorded which). The origin of the receptors is a man in his late teens or twenties who had mild COVID-19 (a few samples of this study predate the infection). Cell type and time point are not known.

V is TRBV7-3 and J is TRBJ2-7; 7 nucleotides align to TRBD1. The length of the CDR3 is 13 residues. The V and J ends lost 5 bases and 6 bases, in that order; junction bases with no gene match: 7. Germline CDR1 reads SGHTA; CDR2 reads FQGTGA. CDR3 bases: TGTGCCAGCAGCCAACAGGGGTTGGGCGAGCAGTACTTC. Translation: CASSQQGLGEQYF. Filled out from reference TRBV7-3 and TRBJ2-7, the complete variable domain reads GAGVSQTPSNKVTEKGKYVELRCDPISGHTALYWYRQSLGQGPEFLIYFQGTGAADDSGLPNDRFFAVRPEGSVSTLKIQRTERGDSAVYLCASSQQGLGEQYFGPGTRLTVT.

This clonotype occurred once. The chain combines TRBV11-2 with TRBJ2-5, with 12 bases fitting TRBD1. The germline CDR1 and CDR2 sequences are SGHAT and FQNNGV. CDR3 size: 16 residues. The trim removed 2 bases at V and 5 bases at J, leaving 6 bases unmatched. The CDR3 sequence: CASSLLGQGATETQYF. CDR3 bases: TGTGCCAGCAGCTTACTGGGACAGGGGGCGACGGAGACCCAGTACTTC.

This clonotype appeared a few times. The chain recombines TRBV7-8 with TRBJ2-7, with a tentative D call TRBD1 (6 bases). Trimming took off 0 bases at V and 5 bases at J, with 14 bases between the two ends. The germline CDR1 and CDR2 sequences are SGHVS and FQNEAQ. The CDR3 has 15 amino acids. CDR3: CASSLARTGKDEQYF. The DNA for the CDR3 is TGTGCCAGCAGCTTAGCGCGAACAGGGAAGGACGAGCAGTACTTC.

The chain joins TRBV20-1 to TRBJ2-2, with D possibly TRBD1 on 6 matching bases. V lost 3 bases to trimming and J lost 3 bases, with 8 bases between them. Germline V gives CDR1 DFQATT, CDR2 SNEGSKA (reference sequence). This CDR3 is built from 13 residues. The CDR3 loop reads CSARSGDTGELFF. Here the CDR3 DNA reads TGCAGTGCTAGGTCAGGGGACACCGGGGAGCTGTTTTTT.

The rearrangement uses TRBV6-2 or TRBV6-3 and TRBJ2-7; D might be TRBD1 (5 bases). Trimming left V 6 bases short and J 1 base short, with 10 bases between. The germline V gene encodes CDR1 MNHEY and CDR2 SVGEGT. The CDR3 totals 13 residues. The CDR3 sequence is CASRPDSSYEQYV. The CDR3 DNA reads TGTGCCAGCAGGCCTGACAGTTCCTACGAGCAGTACGTC.

The chain joins TRBV18 to TRBJ2-2; D is possibly TRBD1 (5 bases). Germline values: CDR1 KGHSH, CDR2 LQKENI. V dropped 2 bases and J dropped 4 bases, with 8 bases sitting between them. CDR3 size: 14 residues. Written as DNA, the CDR3 is TGTGCCAGCTCACCAGGGGCCGCCACCGGGGAGCTGTTTTTT. Translating gives CASSPGAATGELFF.

This clonotype came up a few times. The J gene is TRBJ2-1, the V gene TRBV7-3; the match to TRBD2 covers 7 bases. V shed 5 bases, J shed 5 bases, and the junction held 9 bases outside the gene matches. Germline CDR1 and CDR2: SGHTA and FQGTGA. The CDR3 runs 15 residues. The CDR3 spells CASSGRGGANNEQFF. Written as DNA, the CDR3 is TGTGCCAGCAGCGGCCGGGGAGGGGCCAACAATGAGCAGTTCTTC.

This chain joins TRBV29-1 and TRBJ2-3; TRBD1 might be the D (7 bases). Looked up from germline, CDR1 is SQVTM and CDR2 is ANQGSEA. Trimming shortened V by 4 bases and J by 9 bases, and 11 bases separated the two germline ends. The CDR3 runs to 11 residues. The CDR3 DNA follows: TGCAGCGTTGGTTCAGGGGGGACGCAGTATTTT. Its translation: CSVGSGGTQYF.

At least ten counts were recorded for this clonotype. V usage is TRBV4-1 and J usage is TRBJ2-4; D gene uncertain. CDR3 size: 15 residues. The V end was cut by 0 bases, the J end by 0 bases, with 6 bases between. Germline values: CDR1 MGHRA, CDR2 YSYEKL. The DNA of the CDR3 is TGCGCCAGCAGCCAAGACCGGATAGCCAAAAACATTCAGTACTTC. Protein: CASSQDRIAKNIQYF.

This sequence joins TRBV7-2 and TRBJ1-2; D is uncertain. This CDR3 spans 13 amino acids. The ends were cut back, 5 bases at V and 4 bases at J, with 11 bases in the middle. The germline V gene has CDR1 SGHTA and CDR2 FQGNSA. The CDR3 is CASSPPRSYGYTF. CDR3 sequence (DNA): TGTGCCAGCAGCCCGCCGCGGAGCTATGGCTACACCTTC.

The J gene is TRBJ2-1, the V gene TRBV7-2; TRBD2 might be the D (6 bases). The V gene lost 1 base and the J gene lost 8 bases, with 21 bases spanning the gap. Germline V CDR1 and CDR2: SGHTA, FQGNSA. This CDR3 is built from 17 residues. The CDR3 loop is CASSLVLGPGERDEQFF. The DNA of the CDR3 is TGTGCCAGCAGCTTAGTTCTAGGGCCGGGGGAGAGGGATGAGCAGTTCTTC.

This clonotype was seen more than once but under ten times. This chain joins TRBV12-3 or TRBV12-4 and TRBJ2-7; the match to TRBD2 covers 7 bases. V gave up 7 bases and J gave up 6 bases; unmatched junction bases: 12. This CDR3 region has 14 residues. CDR3: CASTPSGGTREQYF. The DNA for the CDR3 is TGTGCCAGCACCCCCTCGGGGGGTACCCGCGAGCAGTACTTC.

This clonotype has a count of ten or more. The chain carries TRBV20-1 and TRBJ1-5, with D maybe TRBD1 (5 bases). From germline, CDR1 is DFQATT and CDR2 SNEGSKA (reference sequence). The CDR3 loop spans 15 amino acids. V was pared by 6 bases and J by 0 bases, with 15 bases between. CDR3 DNA: TGCAGTGCCATCCAGGGTCCTTATAGCAATCAGCCCCAGCATTTT. This encodes CSAIQGPYSNQPQHF.

Only a few counts were recorded for this clonotype. The V call is TRBV6-2 or TRBV6-3, the J call TRBJ2-7, with D unresolved. The germline V and J ends were trimmed by 2 bases and 4 bases, with 12 bases remaining between them. The CDR3 loop spans 14 amino acids. Per the germline V gene, CDR1 is MNHEY and CDR2 is SVGEGT. The CDR3 here is CASSYRYTGYEQYF. As DNA, the CDR3 is TGTGCCAGCAGTTACCGTTATACTGGATACGAGCAGTACTTC.

V usage is TRBV5-1 and J usage is TRBJ2-5; D is ambiguous. The CDR3 has 16 amino acids. V was cut by 4 bases and J by 5 bases, with 21 bases left in between. Germline assignment: CDR1 SGHRS and CDR2 YFSETQ. CDR3: CASSRQAMGRWETQYF. CDR3 DNA sequence: TGCGCCAGCAGCCGGCAGGCGATGGGAAGGTGGGAGACCCAGTACTTC.

The genes are TRBV3-1 and TRBJ2-4, with D tentatively TRBD1 (7 bases). The CDR3 is 16 residues long. The germline CDR1 and CDR2 sequences are LGHDT and YNNKEL (reference sequence). V was clipped by 0 bases and J by 7 bases, with 16 bases between them. Written as DNA, the CDR3 is TGTGCCAGCAGCCAAGAGGCCAGGGGGGCGGGGAACATTCAGTACTTC. It encodes CASSQEARGAGNIQYF.